Below are 5 T cell receptor beta chains sequenced from a single sample in a study of monozygotic twins with cystic fibrosis. Repertoires were generated with immunoSEQ multiplex PCR, while TCRdb's copy carries only in-frame clones and drops some. The profile covers tens of thousands of clones, with approximately 84% appearing a single time and approximately 1.8% taken by the ten largest. Sequencing used blood. These receptors all stem from a girl aged 2-10 years with cystic fibrosis.

In its sample, this clone was seen once. V usage is TRBV20-1 and J usage is TRBJ2-1; the D call may be TRBD1 or TRBD2 (5 bases each). Trimming cost V 0 bases and J 10 bases, with 7 bases left between them. This CDR3 contains 11 residues. Germline loops: CDR1 DFQATT, CDR2 SNEGSKA (reference sequence). Here the CDR3 DNA reads TGCAGTGCTAGAGATGGGACGGAGCAGTTCTTC. This sequence encodes CSARDGTEQFF.

The chain employs TRBV6-5 and TRBJ1-1; the D gene is possibly TRBD1 (5 bases). The CDR3 has 14 residues. Germline V CDR1 and CDR2: MNHEY, SVGAGI. The V and J ends lost 5 bases and 4 bases respectively, with 14 bases between them. As DNA, the CDR3 is TGTGCCAGCAGTACCCCCAGGGTAGGCACTGAAGCTTTCTTT. It is translated as CASSTPRVGTEAFF.

To note about this clone: The conserved phenylalanine or tryptophan is not found at the CDR3 terminus, so this likely reflects a read error. The chain joins TRBV4-1 to TRBJ2-7, with D perhaps TRBD1 (5 bases). The J call may be in error: the DNA end matches TRBJ2-5 better. Germline CDR1 and CDR2: MGHRA and YSYEKL. CDR3 length: 15 residues. In DNA, the CDR3 is TGCGCCAGCAGCCAAGATCCCAGGGATTGGGAGACCCAGTACCTC. Translated: CASSQDPRDWETQYL.

The genes are TRBV7-2 and TRBJ1-2; 7 bases agree with TRBD1. Unmatched junction bases numbered 7, after V lost 4 bases and J lost 8 bases. The germline CDR1 and CDR2 sequences are SGHTA and FQGNSA. The CDR3 has 13 residues. The CDR3 reads CASSSRQGWGYTF. CDR3 coding DNA: TGTGCCAGCAGCTCACGACAGGGTTGGGGCTACACCTTC.

This chain joins TRBV30 and TRBJ1-2; TRBD1 agrees at 7 bases. The CDR3 is made up of 16 amino acids. CDR1 GTSNPN and CDR2 SVGIG come from the germline V gene (reference sequence). V lost 3 bases and J lost 1; bases outside the gene matches: 11. CDR3: CAWRLPGGHLNYGYTF. The DNA of the CDR3 is TGTGCCTGGAGGCTCCCAGGGGGGCATCTTAACTATGGCTACACCTTC. Full variable domain (rest looked up from reference TRBV30 and TRBJ1-2): SQTIHQWPATLVQPVGSPLSLECTVEGTSNPNLYWYRQAAGRGLQLLFYSVGIGQISSEVPQNLSASRPQDRQFILSSKKLLLSDSGFYLCAWRLPGGHLNYGYTFGSGTRLTVV.